Here is one TCR beta chain with its context. Trimming took 2 bases from V and 0 from J, leaving 12 bases between them. The CDR3 has 16 amino acids. Germline V gene lookup returns CDR1 SGHRS and CDR2 YFSETQ. The sample belongs to a study of blood T cell repertoires in COVID-19. Study as a whole: The samples span acute and convalescent COVID-19 from the United States, Italy and Spain.

Per the authors' pipeline: Researchers report that nucleated cell counts were estimated from reference gene primer amplification. Repertoires were generated with immunoSEQ multiplex PCR, while TCRdb's copy carries only in-frame clones and drops some. V, J and clone size reflect that table, while D and trimming were determined from the DNA. The table shows some 40,000 clones, with about 80% occurring only once. The sample consisted of peripheral blood. This TCR was recovered from a man aged 65 to 85 with acute or convalescent COVID-19. This chain links TRBV5-1 with TRBJ1-3; D is possibly TRBD1 (5 bases). The CDR3 nucleotides read TGCGCCAGCAGCTTATCCCCGACAGTCTCTGGAAACACCATATATTTT. Residues: CASSLSPTVSGNTIYF.